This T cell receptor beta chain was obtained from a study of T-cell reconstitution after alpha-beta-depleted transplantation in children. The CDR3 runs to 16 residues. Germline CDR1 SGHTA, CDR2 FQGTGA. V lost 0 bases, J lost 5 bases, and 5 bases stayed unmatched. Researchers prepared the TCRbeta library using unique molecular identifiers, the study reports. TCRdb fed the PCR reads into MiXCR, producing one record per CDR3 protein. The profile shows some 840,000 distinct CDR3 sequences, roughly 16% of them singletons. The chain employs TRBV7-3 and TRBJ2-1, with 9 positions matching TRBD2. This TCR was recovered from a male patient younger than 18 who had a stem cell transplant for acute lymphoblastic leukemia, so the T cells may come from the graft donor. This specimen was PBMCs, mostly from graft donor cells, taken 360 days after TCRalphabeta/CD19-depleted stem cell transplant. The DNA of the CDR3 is TGTGCCAGCAGCTTAACGTGGGTAGCGGGAGACAATGAGCAGTTCTTC. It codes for CASSLTWVAGDNEQFF.